A single sample is the source of the 22 T cell receptor beta chains below, sequenced in a study of cytomegalovirus exposure and HLA in healthy donors. Primers included in the PCR were 60 Vbeta and 13 Jbeta primers. Libraries were prepared by immunoSEQ multiplex PCR; TCRdb keeps only in-frame clonotypes and omits some of them. The repertoire holds about 130,000 clones, with roughly 85% as singletons. Sequenced input: PBMCs. These receptors originate from a boy younger than 18 in good health and CMV-seronegative.

V is TRBV4-1 and J is TRBJ2-3; 8 bases align to TRBD2. V lost 4 bases to trimming and J lost 5 bases; unmatched junction nucleotides: 11. The germline gives CDR1 MGHRA, CDR2 YSYEKL. The CDR3 contains 16 residues. CDR3 sequence (DNA): TGCGCCAGCAGCCGGGGGACTAGGGATTTAGTAGATACGCAGTATTTT. Translating it yields CASSRGTRDLVDTQYF.

This chain links TRBV19 with TRBJ2-5, with D uncertain. CDR1 is LNHDA, CDR2 SQIVND, per germline (reference sequence). Trimming took 8 bases from V and 0 from J, leaving 7 bases between them. This CDR3 comprises 12 residues. The CDR3 loop is CASSQYQETQYF. Here the CDR3 DNA reads TGTGCCAGTTCCCAGTACCAAGAGACCCAGTACTTC. Combining the CDR3 with reference TRBV19 and TRBJ2-5 gives the whole variable domain DGGITQSPKYLFRKEGQNVTLSCEQNLNHDAMYWYRQDPGQGLRLIYYSQIVNDFQKGDIAEGYSVSREKKESFPLTVTSAQKNPTAFYLCASSQYQETQYFGPGTRLLVL.

V usage is TRBV4-2 and J usage is TRBJ2-1, with a possible D match to TRBD2 (6 bases). Trimming took off 3 bases at V and 12 bases at J, with 12 bases between the two ends. CDR3 length: 12 residues. The V gene's germline CDR1 is LGHNA and CDR2 YNFKEQ. The CDR3 is CASSHRTNRQFF. CDR3 sequence (DNA): TGTGCCAGCAGCCACCGGACTAACAGGCAGTTCTTC.

Details on this clone: Other DNA sequences within the sample encode an identical CDR3. This chain links TRBV13 with TRBJ1-1, with 7 bases matching TRBD1. The ends lost 1 base at V and 4 bases at J; junction bases unmatched: 3. This CDR3 is built from 14 residues. CDR1 is PRHDT, CDR2 FYEKMQ, per germline (reference sequence). CDR3 coding DNA: TGTGCCAGCAGCTTAGACAGGGGTGGCACTGAAGCTTTCTTT. As protein: CASSLDRGGTEAFF. Supplemented by reference TRBV13 and TRBJ1-1, the full variable domain reads AAGVIQSPRHLIKEKRETATLKCYPIPRHDTVYWYQQGPGQDPQFLISFYEKMQSDKGSIPDRFSAQQFSDYHSELNMSSLELGDSALYFCASSLDRGGTEAFFGQGTRLTVV.

V and J are TRBV2 and TRBJ2-3, with TRBD2 matching 12 bases. This CDR3 spans 16 amino acids. Germline assignment: CDR1 SNHLY and CDR2 FYNNEI. The ends lost 4 bases at V and 5 bases at J; junction bases unmatched: 7. The CDR3 DNA sequence: TGTGCCAGCAGTGGATCCCTAGCGGGAGGGATAGATACGCAGTATTTT. Amino acid sequence: CASSGSLAGGIDTQYF.

V gene TRBV11-2 combines with J gene TRBJ2-7, with 7 bases that match TRBD1. V shed 2 bases and J 3 bases; nucleotides not matched to a gene: 7. CDR1 is SGHAT and CDR2 is FQNNGV in the germline V gene. CDR3 length: 15 amino acids. CDR3 region: CASSLLPGQLYEQYF. CDR3 in DNA: TGTGCCAGCAGCTTACTCCCGGGACAGCTCTACGAGCAGTACTTC.

This clone was recorded only once. The rearrangement uses TRBV7-9 and TRBJ2-5, with D possibly being TRBD2 (5 bases). This CDR3 is built from 17 residues. Per the germline V gene, CDR1 is SEHNR and CDR2 is FQNEAQ (reference sequence). Trimming shortened V by 4 bases and J by 3 bases, and 21 bases separated the two germline ends. CDR3 DNA sequence: TGTGCCAGCAGCTCTATACCTCACGGACTGGGCGAAGAGACCCAGTACTTC. As protein: CASSSIPHGLGEETQYF.

CDR3 region: CASSLAKRREGEQYF. The CDR3 DNA reads TGTGCCAGCAGCTTAGCCAAACGCCGGGAAGGCGAGCAGTACTTC. The gene calls are TRBV7-8 and TRBJ2-7; weak D call: TRBD2 (5 bases). Trimming cost V 0 bases and J 6 bases, with 15 bases left between them. The CDR3 contains 15 residues. The germline gives CDR1 SGHVS, CDR2 FQNEAQ.

The CDR3 nucleotides read TGTGCCAGCACCTACGATTCTAGCGGACCCTACGAGCAGTACTTC. It encodes CASTYDSSGPYEQYF. The V and J genes are TRBV7-8 and TRBJ2-7; 7 bases agree with TRBD2. The germline V gene has CDR1 SGHVS and CDR2 FQNEAQ. The CDR3 has 15 residues. V gave up 7 bases and J gave up 2 bases; unmatched junction bases: 11.

The rearrangement joins TRBV6-1 to TRBJ2-7; D gene unclear. Germline values: CDR1 MNHNS, CDR2 SASEGT. This CDR3 spans 11 amino acids. Between the trimmed V and J ends, which lost 6 bases and 9 bases, there was a span of 12 bases. In nucleotides, the CDR3 is TGTGCCAGCAGCCCGACCAGGTTGCAGTACTTC. As protein: CASSPTRLQYF.

The CDR3 is CASSELPGQRNTEAFF. The CDR3 region has the DNA TGTGCCAGCAGTGAACTACCGGGACAACGGAACACTGAAGCTTTCTTT. The chain recombines TRBV2 with TRBJ1-1; maybe TRBD1 (6 bases). The CDR3 loop spans 16 amino acids. Germline assignment: CDR1 SNHLY and CDR2 FYNNEI. V lost 2 bases to trimming and J lost 1 base, with 14 bases between them.

The CDR3 nucleotides read TGTGCCAGCAAGTGGACAGGGGGCTCCTACGAGCAGTACTTC. Protein sequence: CASKWTGGSYEQYF. The rearrangement uses TRBV6-1 and TRBJ2-7, with 10 nucleotides matching TRBD1. V was pared by 7 bases and J by 0 bases, with 3 bases of the junction left unmatched. This CDR3 contains 14 residues. The germline CDR1 and CDR2 sequences are MNHNS and SASEGT.

The V and J genes are TRBV23-1 and TRBJ1-1, with 7 bases fitting TRBD1. TRBV23-1 is annotated as an ORF whose role is uncertain. With V trimmed by 3 bases and J by 2 bases, 12 bases remained unmatched. The length of the CDR3 is 17 residues. CDR3 amino acids: CASSHLAQGLRNTEAFF. The CDR3 nucleotides are TGCGCCAGCAGTCATTTGGCACAGGGGCTTAGAAACACTGAAGCTTTCTTT.

This sequence joins TRBV4-1 and TRBJ2-7; tentative D call: TRBD1 (5 bases). CDR1 is MGHRA and CDR2 is YSYEKL in the germline V gene. V was clipped by 4 bases and J by 1 base, with 14 bases between them. The CDR3 extends over 15 amino acids. The CDR3 is CASSLFPGFSYEQYF. The CDR3 nucleotides read TGCGCCAGCAGCCTATTCCCAGGGTTTTCCTACGAGCAGTACTTC.

This clone showed up just once. This sequence joins TRBV27 and TRBJ2-1, with a tentative D call TRBD1 (6 bases). This CDR3 has 15 residues. V shed 3 bases and J shed 6 bases, with 15 bases lying between them. The germline CDR1 and CDR2 sequences are MNHEY and SMNVEV (reference sequence). This CDR3 reads CASSFLQGRSNEQFF. The CDR3 DNA follows: TGTGCCAGCAGTTTCTTACAGGGCAGGAGCAATGAGCAGTTCTTC.

The chain links TRBV6-1 to TRBJ2-1; 8 positions match TRBD2. Trimming cost V 4 bases and J 1 base; bases outside gene matches: 3. This CDR3 comprises 15 residues. The V gene's germline CDR1 is MNHNS and CDR2 SASEGT. The CDR3 DNA sequence: TGTGCCAGCAGTGGGGGGACTAGGTCCTACAATGAGCAGTTCTTC. It yields the protein CASSGGTRSYNEQFF.

This chain uses TRBV7-9 with TRBJ2-2; possible D gene TRBD1, 5 bases. This CDR3 has 15 residues. The germline V gene encodes CDR1 SEHNR and CDR2 FQNEAQ (reference sequence). V lost 4 bases to trimming and J lost 0 bases, with 9 bases between them. CDR3 in amino acids: CASSSTVANTGELFF. For the CDR3, the DNA is TGTGCCAGCAGCTCGACAGTCGCGAACACCGGGGAGCTGTTTTTT.

CDR3 region: CASSTKGVHEQFF. In nucleotides, the CDR3 is TGTGCCAGCAGTACAAAAGGGGTCCATGAGCAGTTCTTC. This chain links TRBV6-5 with TRBJ2-1, with D possibly being TRBD1 (5 bases). The CDR3 totals 13 residues. Trimming pared 5 bases from V and 8 bases from J, leaving 13 bases between. Germline V lookup: CDR1 MNHEY, CDR2 SVGAGI.

The CDR3 sequence: CASSARDSHTEAFF. The CDR3 nucleotides read TGTGCCAGCAGCGCTCGGGACAGTCACACTGAAGCTTTCTTT. V gene TRBV9 combines with J gene TRBJ1-1; 7 bases align to TRBD1. Germline trimming cut 3 bases from V and 3 bases from J; bases unmatched to any gene: 5. In germline, CDR1 is SGDLS, CDR2 YYNGEE. This CDR3 has 14 amino acids.

This chain connects TRBV2 to TRBJ2-1; D unclear. Germline V gene lookup returns CDR1 SNHLY and CDR2 FYNNEI. The length of the CDR3 is 14 residues. Between the trimmed V and J ends, which lost 1 base and 7 bases, there was a span of 11 bases. CDR3 nucleotide sequence: TGTGCCAGCAGTGAAGATTTACGAGTTAATGAGCAGTTCTTC. It codes for CASSEDLRVNEQFF.

The chain recombines TRBV6-1 with TRBJ2-7; 7 bases agree with TRBD2. Germline CDR1 MNHNS, CDR2 SASEGT. The CDR3 is 14 amino acids. The V and J ends lost 6 bases and 5 bases, in that order; junction bases with no gene match: 10. This CDR3 reads CASRSGTIRNEQYF. The CDR3, as DNA: TGTGCCAGCAGAAGCGGGACTATTCGAAACGAGCAGTACTTC.

This clone was observed a handful of times. This CDR3 reads CASSPFDTVGYTF. The CDR3 region has the DNA TGTGCCAGCAGCCCCTTCGATACGGTTGGCTACACCTTC. The rearrangement uses TRBV6-5 and TRBJ1-2; D is uncertain. Germline values: CDR1 MNHEY, CDR2 SVGAGI. Trimming cost V 6 bases and J 7 bases, with 15 bases left between them. The CDR3 has 13 residues.